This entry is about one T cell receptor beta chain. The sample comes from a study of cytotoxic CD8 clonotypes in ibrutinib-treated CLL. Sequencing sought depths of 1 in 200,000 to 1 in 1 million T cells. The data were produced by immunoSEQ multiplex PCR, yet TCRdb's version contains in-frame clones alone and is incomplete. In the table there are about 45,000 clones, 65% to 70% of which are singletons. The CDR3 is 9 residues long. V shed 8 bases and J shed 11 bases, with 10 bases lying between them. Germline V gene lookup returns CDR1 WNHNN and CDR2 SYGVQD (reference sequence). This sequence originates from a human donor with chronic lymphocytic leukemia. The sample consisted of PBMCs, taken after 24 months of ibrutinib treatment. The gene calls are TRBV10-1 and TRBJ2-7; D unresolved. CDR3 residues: CASRPLEYF. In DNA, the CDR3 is TGCGCCAGCCGACCGCTGGAGTACTTC.